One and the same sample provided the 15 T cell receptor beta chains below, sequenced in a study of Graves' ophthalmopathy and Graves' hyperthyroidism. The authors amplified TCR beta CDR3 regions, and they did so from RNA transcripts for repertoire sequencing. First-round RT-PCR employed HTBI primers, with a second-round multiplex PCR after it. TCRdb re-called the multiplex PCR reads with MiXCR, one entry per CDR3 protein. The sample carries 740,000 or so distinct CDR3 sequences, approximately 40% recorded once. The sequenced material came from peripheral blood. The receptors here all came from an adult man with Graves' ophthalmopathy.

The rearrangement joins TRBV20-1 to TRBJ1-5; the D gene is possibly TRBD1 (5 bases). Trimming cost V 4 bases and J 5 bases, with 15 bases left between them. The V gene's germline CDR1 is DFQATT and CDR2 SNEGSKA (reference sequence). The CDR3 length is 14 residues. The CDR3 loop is CSATDWQGHQPQHF. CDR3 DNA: TGCAGTGCTACTGACTGGCAGGGCCATCAGCCCCAGCATTTT.

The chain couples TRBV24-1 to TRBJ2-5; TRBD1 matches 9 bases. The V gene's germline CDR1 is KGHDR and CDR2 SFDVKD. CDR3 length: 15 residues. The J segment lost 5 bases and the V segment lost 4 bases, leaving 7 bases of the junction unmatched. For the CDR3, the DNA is TGTGCCACCAGTGACCCAGGGACAGGGAGGGAGACCCAGTACTTC. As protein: CATSDPGTGRETQYF.

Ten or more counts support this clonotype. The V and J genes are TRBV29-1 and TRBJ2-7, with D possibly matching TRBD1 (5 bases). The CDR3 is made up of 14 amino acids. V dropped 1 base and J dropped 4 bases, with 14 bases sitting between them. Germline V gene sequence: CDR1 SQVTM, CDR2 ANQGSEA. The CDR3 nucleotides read TGCAGCGTTGAAGGGCAGGGTAAGATGTACGAGCAGTACTTC. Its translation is CSVEGQGKMYEQYF.

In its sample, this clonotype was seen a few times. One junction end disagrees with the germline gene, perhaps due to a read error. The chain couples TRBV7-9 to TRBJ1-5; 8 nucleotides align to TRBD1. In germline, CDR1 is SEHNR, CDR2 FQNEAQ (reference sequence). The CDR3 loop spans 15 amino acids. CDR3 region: CASSQNIRGPQPQHF. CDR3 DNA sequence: TGCGCCAGCAGCCAAAACATCAGGGGGCCTCAGCCCCAGCATTTT.

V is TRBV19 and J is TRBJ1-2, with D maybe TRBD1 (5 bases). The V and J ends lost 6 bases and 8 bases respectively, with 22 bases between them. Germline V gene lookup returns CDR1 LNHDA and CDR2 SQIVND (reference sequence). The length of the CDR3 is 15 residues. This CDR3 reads CASSRVAGYSLGYTF. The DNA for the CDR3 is TGTGCCAGTAGCAGGGTCGCCGGATACTCTTTGGGCTACACCTTC.

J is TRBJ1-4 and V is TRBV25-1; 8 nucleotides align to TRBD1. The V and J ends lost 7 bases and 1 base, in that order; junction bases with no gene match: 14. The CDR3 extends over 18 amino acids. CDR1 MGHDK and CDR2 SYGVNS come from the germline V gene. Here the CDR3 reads CASTLRLGTGGTNEKLFF. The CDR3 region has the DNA TGTGCCAGCACTCTCCGATTGGGAACAGGGGGAACTAATGAAAAACTGTTTTTT.

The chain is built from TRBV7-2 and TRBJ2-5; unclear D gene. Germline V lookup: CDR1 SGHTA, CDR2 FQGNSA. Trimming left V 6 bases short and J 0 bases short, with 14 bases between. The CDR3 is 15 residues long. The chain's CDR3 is CASSSLHSNQETQYF. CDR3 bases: TGTGCCAGCAGTTCCCTACATTCGAACCAAGAGACCCAGTACTTC.

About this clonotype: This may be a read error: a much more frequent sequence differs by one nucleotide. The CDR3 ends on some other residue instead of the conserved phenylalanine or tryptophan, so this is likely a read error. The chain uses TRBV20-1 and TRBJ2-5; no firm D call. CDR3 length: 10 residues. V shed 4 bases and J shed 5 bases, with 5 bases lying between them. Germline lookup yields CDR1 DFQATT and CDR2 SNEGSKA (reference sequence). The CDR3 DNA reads TGCAGTGCTACCTTGGAGACCCAGTACTGC. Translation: CSATLETQYC.

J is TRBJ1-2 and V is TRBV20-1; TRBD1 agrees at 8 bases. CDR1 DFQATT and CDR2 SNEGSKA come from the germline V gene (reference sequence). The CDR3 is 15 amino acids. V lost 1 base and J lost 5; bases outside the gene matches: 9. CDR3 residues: CSARAGQGPSYGYTF. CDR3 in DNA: TGCAGTGCTAGAGCTGGACAGGGACCCTCTTATGGCTACACCTTC.

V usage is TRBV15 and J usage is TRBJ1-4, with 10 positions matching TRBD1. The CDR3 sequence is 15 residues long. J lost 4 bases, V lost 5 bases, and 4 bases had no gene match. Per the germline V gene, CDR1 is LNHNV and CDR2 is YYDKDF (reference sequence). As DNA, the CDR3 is TGTGCCACCAGCCCCTGGGACAGGGGTAATGAAAAACTGTTTTTT. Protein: CATSPWDRGNEKLFF.

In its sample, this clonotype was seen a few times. CDR3 sequence reads: CAISERRAGGYTF. The CDR3 region has the DNA TGTGCCATCAGTGAGCGCAGGGCCGGTGGCTACACCTTC. The chain employs TRBV10-3 and TRBJ1-2, with D possibly matching TRBD1 (5 bases). The CDR3 sequence is 13 residues long. Germline V lookup: CDR1 ENHRY, CDR2 SYGVKD. The V and J ends lost 2 bases and 7 bases respectively, with 11 bases between them.

The CDR3, as DNA: TGTGCCAGCAGCTTAGCAATCGGGGTTACTAATGAAAAACTGTTTTTT. It is translated as CASSLAIGVTNEKLFF. The gene calls are TRBV7-9 and TRBJ1-4; no clear D gene. Germline V CDR1 and CDR2: SEHNR, FQNEAQ (reference sequence). This CDR3 region has 16 residues. The V gene lost 0 bases and the J gene lost 2 bases, with 10 bases spanning the gap.

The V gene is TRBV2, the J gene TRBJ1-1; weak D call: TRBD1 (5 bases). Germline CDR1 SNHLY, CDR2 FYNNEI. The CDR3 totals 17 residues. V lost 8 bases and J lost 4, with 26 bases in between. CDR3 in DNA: TGTGCCAGCTCACCATTAAACTACGGGACCCTGGGCACTGAAGCTTTCTTT. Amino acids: CASSPLNYGTLGTEAFF.

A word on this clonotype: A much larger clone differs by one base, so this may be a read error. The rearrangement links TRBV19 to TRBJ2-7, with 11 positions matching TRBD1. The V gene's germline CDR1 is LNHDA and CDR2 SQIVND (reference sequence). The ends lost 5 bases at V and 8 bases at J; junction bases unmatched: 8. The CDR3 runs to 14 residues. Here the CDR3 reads CASSRGQGAWKQYF. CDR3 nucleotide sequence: TGTGCCAGTAGTCGAGGACAGGGGGCTTGGAAGCAGTACTTC.

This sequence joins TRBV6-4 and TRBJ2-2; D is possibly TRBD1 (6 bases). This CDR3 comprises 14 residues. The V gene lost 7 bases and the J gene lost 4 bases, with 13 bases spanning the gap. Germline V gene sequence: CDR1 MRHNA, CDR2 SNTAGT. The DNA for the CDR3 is TGTGCCAGCAAGCCCGACAGGACCACCGGGGAGCTGTTTTTT. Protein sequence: CASKPDRTTGELFF.